One and the same sample provided the 24 T cell receptor beta chains below, sequenced in a study of blood T cell repertoires in COVID-19. This table comes from immunoSEQ multiplex PCR, and its TCRdb copy is limited to in-frame clones, with some not included. The sample shows 150,000 to 200,000 clones, roughly 79% of them seen only once. The sample comprised peripheral blood. These receptors all come from a woman in her seventies with acute or convalescent COVID-19.

This rearrangement joins TRBV9 to TRBJ1-1; D is uncertain. V was shortened by 4 bases and J by 1 base, with 8 bases between the two germline ends. CDR3 length equals 13 residues. Germline V gives CDR1 SGDLS, CDR2 YYNGEE. For the CDR3, the DNA is TGTGCCAGCAGCTTGAGATGGAACACTGAAGCTTTCTTT. Encoded protein: CASSLRWNTEAFF.

The chain joins TRBV10-2 to TRBJ1-5; 7 bases align to TRBD1. The trim removed 8 bases at V and 9 bases at J, leaving 7 bases unmatched. Germline lookup yields CDR1 WSHSY and CDR2 SAAADI. The CDR3 spans 12 residues. CDR3 DNA: TGCGCCAGCGCAGACAGGGTAAGGCCCCAGCATTTT. The encoded protein is CASADRVRPQHF.

The CDR3 sequence is CASSFTVTGGDTEAFF. DNA of the CDR3: TGCGCCAGCAGCTTTACCGTGACAGGGGGGGACACTGAAGCTTTCTTT. The chain links TRBV5-1 to TRBJ1-1, with 9 bases identical to TRBD1. With 2 bases clipped from V and 3 bases from J, the junction kept 8 bases outside the gene matches. There are 16 residues in the CDR3. Per the germline V gene, CDR1 is SGHRS and CDR2 is YFSETQ.

V and J are TRBV2 and TRBJ2-7; 9 bases agree with TRBD2. Germline CDR1 is SNHLY and CDR2 is FYNNEI. Losses at the gene ends were 10 bases for V and 7 bases for J; bases not matched to a gene: 14. CDR3 length equals 14 residues. The chain's CDR3 is CAKGRSGRMREQYF. As DNA, the CDR3 is TGTGCCAAAGGACGTAGCGGGAGAATGAGGGAGCAGTACTTC.

Ten or more counts support this clone. CDR3 nucleotides: TGTGCCACCGGAGGACTAGCGGGGGAGCTGTTTTTT. As protein: CATGGLAGELFF. The chain carries TRBV15 and TRBJ2-2, with 9 positions matching TRBD2. This CDR3 has 12 residues. Germline loops: CDR1 LNHNV, CDR2 YYDKDF (reference sequence). Trimming at V came to 8 bases and at J to 8 bases, leaving 3 bases not matched to a gene.

This clone was observed a single time. V gene TRBV12-3 or TRBV12-4 combines with J gene TRBJ1-2, with D unclear. V lost 6 bases and J 8 bases, leaving 16 bases between the germline ends. This CDR3 region has 13 residues. In DNA form, the CDR3 reads TGTGCCAGCAGCCCCTGGGCTTCCGCGGGCTACACCTTC. Translating gives CASSPWASAGYTF.

The chain employs TRBV6-5 and TRBJ2-2; the D is unclear. The V gene's germline CDR1 is MNHEY and CDR2 SVGAGI. With 8 bases removed from V and 3 bases from J, the gap between germline ends came to 16 bases. The length of the CDR3 is 15 residues. The chain's CDR3 is CASFTGRGYTGELFF. The CDR3 bases are TGTGCCAGCTTTACTGGCCGCGGTTACACCGGGGAGCTGTTTTTT.

J is TRBJ2-5 and V is TRBV11-2, with D possibly matching TRBD1 (5 bases). Germline-derived CDR1 and CDR2 are SGHAT and FQNNGV. V was clipped by 3 bases and J by 2 bases, with 16 bases between them. This CDR3 spans 16 amino acids. CDR3 amino acids: CASSFTAGAGQETQYF. For the CDR3, the DNA is TGTGCCAGCAGCTTTACGGCTGGGGCAGGTCAAGAGACCCAGTACTTC.

This sequence joins TRBV19 and TRBJ1-1; the D is unclear. Trimming left V 7 bases short and J 5 bases short, with 14 bases between. The germline CDR1 and CDR2 sequences are LNHDA and SQIVND (reference sequence). The CDR3 sequence is 13 residues long. The DNA of the CDR3 is TGTGCCAGTACCCCCAACTCGGGAACTGAAGCTTTCTTT. Residues: CASTPNSGTEAFF.

The chain joins TRBV19 to TRBJ2-5; D unresolved. V was cut by 4 bases and J by 6 bases, with 12 bases left in between. Germline V gene sequence: CDR1 LNHDA, CDR2 SQIVND (reference sequence). The CDR3 has 13 amino acids. In DNA, the CDR3 is TGTGCCAGTAGTAGCCCGGGTGAAAAGACCCAGTACTTC. It is translated as CASSSPGEKTQYF. Based on the CDR3 plus reference TRBV19 and TRBJ2-5, the full variable domain is DGGITQSPKYLFRKEGQNVTLSCEQNLNHDAMYWYRQDPGQGLRLIYYSQIVNDFQKGDIAEGYSVSREKKESFPLTVTSAQKNPTAFYLCASSSPGEKTQYFGPGTRLLVL.

The chain carries TRBV7-9 and TRBJ2-7, with D possibly matching TRBD1 (6 bases). Trimming removed 1 base at V and 3 bases at J, with 10 bases between. The CDR3 has 14 residues. In germline, CDR1 is SEHNR, CDR2 FQNEAQ (reference sequence). CDR3 region: CASSLEGQYYEQYF. DNA for the CDR3: TGTGCCAGCAGCTTAGAGGGACAATACTACGAGCAGTACTTC.

The CDR3 bases are TGCGCCAGCAGCTTGGCTGGGGGGACCTACAATGAGCAGTTCTTC. This encodes CASSLAGGTYNEQFF. The chain uses TRBV5-1 and TRBJ2-1; D is possibly TRBD2 (6 bases). CDR1 is SGHRS, CDR2 YFSETQ, per germline. V gave up 0 bases and J gave up 2 bases, with 9 bases separating them. There are 15 residues in the CDR3.

The V and J genes are TRBV6-5 and TRBJ2-5, with 11 bases fitting TRBD1. Unmatched junction bases numbered 5, after V lost 2 bases and J lost 3 bases. The CDR3 has 16 amino acids. Germline CDR1 and CDR2: MNHEY and SVGAGI. Here the CDR3 DNA reads TGTGCCAGCAGTTACCCCAGGGGACAGGGGGAAGAGACCCAGTACTTC. Translation: CASSYPRGQGEETQYF.

This chain joins TRBV7-2 and TRBJ2-3; 8 bases match TRBD2. The V gene's germline CDR1 is SGHTA and CDR2 FQGNSA. V gave up 5 bases and J gave up 3 bases; unmatched junction bases: 10. The CDR3 runs 16 residues. The CDR3 here is CASSPLADVRTDTQYF. In DNA, the CDR3 is TGTGCCAGCAGCCCACTAGCGGATGTTAGGACAGATACGCAGTATTTT. The full variable domain, in which reference TRBV7-2 and TRBJ2-3 provide the parts outside the CDR3, is GAGVSQSPSNKVTEKGKDVELRCDPISGHTALYWYRQSLGQGLEFLIYFQGNSAPDKSGLPSDRFSAERTGGSVSTLTIQRTQQEDSAVYLCASSPLADVRTDTQYFGPGTRLTVL.

The table lists this clone with a count of one. The rearrangement uses TRBV18 and TRBJ2-1; TRBD2 aligns across 11 bases. In germline, CDR1 is KGHSH, CDR2 LQKENI. V was clipped by 5 bases and J by 7 bases; unmatched bases: 4. The CDR3 is 14 residues long. The CDR3 loop reads CASSVAGGINEQFF. The CDR3 DNA reads TGTGCCAGCTCAGTAGCGGGAGGGATTAATGAGCAGTTCTTC.

The chain employs TRBV27 and TRBJ2-5; TRBD2 aligns across 8 bases. The CDR3 sequence is 15 residues long. Germline-derived CDR1 and CDR2 are MNHEY and SMNVEV (reference sequence). The V and J ends lost 5 bases and 1 base, in that order; junction bases with no gene match: 6. CDR3 in amino acids: CASSLAGTFQETQYF. CDR3 in DNA: TGTGCCAGCAGTCTAGCGGGCACTTTCCAAGAGACCCAGTACTTC.

The chain uses TRBV20-1 and TRBJ1-1; D not resolved. Trimming pared 3 bases from V and 0 bases from J, leaving 11 bases between. The CDR3 has 14 residues. CDR1 DFQATT and CDR2 SNEGSKA come from the germline V gene (reference sequence). The CDR3 DNA follows: TGCAGTGCTAGTAGAGATGAGATGAACACTGAAGCTTTCTTT. Its protein is CSASRDEMNTEAFF.

V usage is TRBV5-4 and J usage is TRBJ2-1; weak D call: TRBD2 (5 bases). Trimming took off 4 bases at V and 4 bases at J, with 15 bases between the two ends. The CDR3 spans 15 residues. Germline CDR1 is SGHNT and CDR2 is YYREEE (reference sequence). CDR3 region: CASSPSGDLYNEQFF. CDR3 bases: TGTGCCAGCAGCCCGAGCGGCGACTTATACAATGAGCAGTTCTTC. Together with reference TRBV5-4 and TRBJ2-1, the CDR3 gives the full variable domain: ETGVTQSPTHLIKTRGQQVTLRCSSQSGHNTVSWYQQALGQGPQFIFQYYREEENGRGNFPPRFSGLQFPNYSSELNVNALELDDSALYLCASSPSGDLYNEQFFGPGTRLTVL.

The V and J genes are TRBV6-5 and TRBJ2-2; D may be TRBD2 (6 bases). V was cut by 7 bases and J by 3 bases, with 15 bases left in between. There are 15 residues in the CDR3. Germline CDR1 and CDR2: MNHEY and SVGAGI. The CDR3 DNA follows: TGTGCCAGCATCAAAGCGAGCGGGTACACCGGGGAGCTGTTTTTT. Translated, it gives CASIKASGYTGELFF.

This sequence joins TRBV30 and TRBJ2-7; 9 positions agree with TRBD2. J gave up 7 bases and V 5 bases, and 12 bases lay outside the gene matches. The length of the CDR3 is 14 residues. From germline, CDR1 is GTSNPN and CDR2 SVGIG (reference sequence). The CDR3 protein is CAWQNSGRGREQYF. The CDR3 DNA follows: TGTGCCTGGCAGAATAGCGGGAGAGGGCGGGAGCAGTACTTC.

The rearrangement uses TRBV21-1 and TRBJ2-7; the table's D call, TRBD2, was not checked against the DNA. TRBV21-1 is classified as a pseudogene. The CDR3 contains 15 residues. CDR3 loop: CASSSGVAGGLEQYF. The DNA of the CDR3 is TGTGCCAGCAGCAGTGGCGTAGCGGGAGGGCTCGAGCAGTACTTC.

V is TRBV18 and J is TRBJ2-7, with 11 positions matching TRBD1. With V trimmed by 3 bases and J by 5 bases, 9 bases remained unmatched. The CDR3 is made up of 16 amino acids. The V gene's germline CDR1 is KGHSH and CDR2 LQKENI. This CDR3 is CASSPAVGQGAHEQYF. Here the CDR3 DNA reads TGTGCCAGCTCACCCGCTGTCGGACAGGGGGCCCACGAGCAGTACTTC.

This chain uses TRBV30 with TRBJ1-1; D is undetermined. V lost 3 bases to trimming and J lost 4 bases, with 12 bases between them. Germline V gene sequence: CDR1 GTSNPN, CDR2 SVGIG (reference sequence). The CDR3 consists of 13 residues. The chain's CDR3 is CAWSSEMVTEAFF. The CDR3 DNA is TGTGCCTGGAGCTCTGAGATGGTCACTGAAGCTTTCTTT.

The V gene is TRBV5-6, the J gene TRBJ2-1; 8 bases fit TRBD1. The CDR3 has 15 residues. Germline loops: CDR1 SGHDT, CDR2 YYEEEE. V shed 0 bases, J shed 6 bases, and the junction held 5 bases outside the gene matches. The CDR3, as DNA: TGTGCCAGCAGCTTGGTCGGGACAGGTCGCAATGAGCAGTTCTTC. This translates into CASSLVGTGRNEQFF.